This T cell receptor beta chain comes out of a study of siplizumab effects on memory and regulatory T cells. Of note for this clone: The target antigen is unknown.

The V and J ends lost 5 bases and 3 bases, in that order; junction bases with no gene match: 5. CDR1 is MNHEY, CDR2 SVGAGI, per germline. The CDR3 is 15 amino acids. Only in-frame clones appear in the TCRdb table, and some are missing; sequencing was by immunoSEQ multiplex PCR. The sample lists 99,000 or so clones, 85% to 95% occurring once. Whole-study findings and limits: Alloreactive sequences that could be traced to unstimulated CD4+ memory cells showed a significant reduction under siplizumab.

Material: non-Treg CD4+ T cells sorted from blood. This TCR derives from a human donor in good health. V gene TRBV6-5 combines with J gene TRBJ2-3, with TRBD2 matching 10 bases. For the CDR3, the DNA is TGTGCCAGCAGTAGATTAGCGGGAGGAACAGATACGCAGTATTTT. Amino acids: CASSRLAGGTDTQYF.